This T cell receptor (beta chain) was captured in a study of T cell changes during pregnancy in multiple sclerosis. The V segment lost 4 bases and the J segment 6 bases; nucleotides outside the gene matches: 14. Germline assignment: CDR1 WNHNN and CDR2 SYGVQD (reference sequence). The CDR3 consists of 17 residues. The assay was immunoSEQ multiplex PCR, and TCRdb's table has in-frame clones only and misses some. The sample consists of around 43,000 clones, 93% of them appearing once. The sequenced sample was CD8+ T cells from peripheral blood mononuclear cells, obtained after pregnancy. This TCR derives from a female donor with multiple sclerosis, enrolled in a pregnancy study. This chain connects TRBV10-1 to TRBJ2-1; the match to TRBD1 covers 8 bases. The CDR3 sequence: CASSGTGGDRNPNEQFF. The CDR3 DNA reads TGCGCCAGCAGTGGAACGGGCGGGGACAGGAACCCCAATGAGCAGTTCTTC.